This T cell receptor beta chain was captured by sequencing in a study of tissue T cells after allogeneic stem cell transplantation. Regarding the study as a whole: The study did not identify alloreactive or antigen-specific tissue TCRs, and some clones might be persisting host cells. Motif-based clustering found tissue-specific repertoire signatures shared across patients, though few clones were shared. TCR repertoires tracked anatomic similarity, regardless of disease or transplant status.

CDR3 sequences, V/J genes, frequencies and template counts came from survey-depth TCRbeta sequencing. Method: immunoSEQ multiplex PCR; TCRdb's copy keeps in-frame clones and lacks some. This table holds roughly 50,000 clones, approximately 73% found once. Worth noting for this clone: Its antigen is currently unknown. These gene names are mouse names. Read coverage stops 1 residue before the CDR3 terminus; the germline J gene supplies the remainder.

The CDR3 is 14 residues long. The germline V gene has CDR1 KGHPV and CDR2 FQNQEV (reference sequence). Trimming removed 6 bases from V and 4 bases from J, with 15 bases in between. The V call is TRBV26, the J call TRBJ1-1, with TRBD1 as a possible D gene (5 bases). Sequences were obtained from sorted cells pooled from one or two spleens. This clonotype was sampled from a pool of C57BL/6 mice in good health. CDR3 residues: CASSRRVDGTEVFF. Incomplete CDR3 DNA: TGTGCCAGCAGCCGCAGGGTCGATGGCACAGAAGTCTTC.